This TCR beta chain was found in a study of control samples from healthy donors and cancer patients (TCRdb year 2020). Library construction relied on the immunoSEQ multiplex PCR assay. Held by TCRdb, this immuneACCESS table contains in-frame sequences only and omits some clones. Under half of the omission traces to an unresolved V gene where checked; the cause of the rest is unknown. This sample holds about 94,000 clones; 90% were observed only once. Less than 4.5% of the sample belongs to the ten largest clones. As regards this clone: Its cognate antigen has yet to be identified. The sample holds no much larger clone one base away, and base qualities are not on file.

The cysteine opens and the phenylalanine closes a CDR3 of 17 amino acids. The kept DNA is CDR3 alone, 51 bases in frame from the first base. CDR1 and CDR2 (SEHNR, FQNEAQ) derive from the germline V gene (reference sequence). V and J are truncated by 5 bases and 0 bases respectively, leaving an intervening sequence of 17 bases. The rearranged chain carries TRBV7-9 and TRBJ1-5; TRBD1 could be the D gene, as 5 bases match. The TCR sequence derives from a woman under 30 in good health. Sample: blood. The CDR3 reads as follows: CASSRGSGGDSNQPQHF. The DNA sequence is as follows: TGTGCCAGCAGCCGCGGGTCCGGAGGGGATAGCAATCAGCCCCAGCATTTT.